The text below deals with one T cell receptor (beta chain). The data belong to a study of blood T cell repertoires in COVID-19. For the study at large: Material from acute and convalescent COVID-19 was sourced from the United States, Italy and Spain.

As originally analysed: By means of reference gene primer amplification, nucleated cell counts were estimated. Profiled with immunoSEQ multiplex PCR; TCRdb holds only in-frame clones, not every one. D and trimming were read from the DNA, whereas the V and J calls and clone size are those reported in that table. The data show approximately 310,000 clones, 85% seen once. With V trimmed by 6 bases and J by 4 bases, 11 bases remained unmatched. The CDR3 has 16 residues. Looked up from germline, CDR1 is MNHEY and CDR2 is SMNVEV (reference sequence). The sample taken for sequencing was PBMCs or T cells enriched from blood (not recorded which). This clonotype was obtained from a woman in her twenties or thirties who had been exposed to COVID-19. The chain couples TRBV27 to TRBJ2-7, with 11 bases that match TRBD2. Here the CDR3 reads CASSSETSGMTYEQYF. CDR3 DNA sequence: TGTGCCAGCAGCTCTGAGACTAGCGGGATGACGTACGAGCAGTACTTC.